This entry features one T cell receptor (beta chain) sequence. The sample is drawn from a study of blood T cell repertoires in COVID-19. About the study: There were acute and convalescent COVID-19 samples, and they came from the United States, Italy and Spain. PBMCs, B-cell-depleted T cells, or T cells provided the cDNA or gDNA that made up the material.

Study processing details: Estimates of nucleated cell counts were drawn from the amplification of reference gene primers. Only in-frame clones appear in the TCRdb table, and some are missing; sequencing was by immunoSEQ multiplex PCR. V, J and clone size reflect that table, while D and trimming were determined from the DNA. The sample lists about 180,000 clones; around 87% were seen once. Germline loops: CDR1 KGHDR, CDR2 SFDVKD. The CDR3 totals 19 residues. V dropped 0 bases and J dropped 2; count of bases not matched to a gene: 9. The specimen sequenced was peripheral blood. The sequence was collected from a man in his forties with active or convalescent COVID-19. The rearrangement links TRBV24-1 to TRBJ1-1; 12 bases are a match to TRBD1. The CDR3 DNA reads TGTGCCACCAGTGATTTGCAAAGGGGGACAGGGGGCGCAAACACTGAAGCTTTCTTT. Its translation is CATSDLQRGTGGANTEAFF.